There are many counts of the clone carrying this T cell receptor beta chain. Its cognate antigen is unknown. The definition of stable Graves' hyperthyroidism was no ophthalmopathy progression within 18 months. Extraction of PBMCs used under 13 ml of fresh peripheral blood. The data are from a study of T cells in Graves' hyperthyroidism and ophthalmopathy. Overall study context: The blood sample was taken at first diagnosis, before treatment began. Findings and limits, study-wide: Most clonotypes expanded in thyroid above 0.001 were likewise present in blood.

Germline-derived CDR1 and CDR2 are ENHRY and SYGVKD. CDR3 length equals 14 residues. V lost 0 bases and J 5 bases, leaving 10 bases between the germline ends. TCR beta CDR3 regions were amplified from RNA. First-round RT-PCR targeting the TCR CDR3 was performed with the HTBI primer set. TCRdb re-derived calls from the multiplex PCR reads in MiXCR, one entry per CDR3 protein. The data hold around 720,000 distinct CDR3 sequences, with around 40% observed a single time. The sample was blood. V gene TRBV10-3 combines with J gene TRBJ1-1, with D unresolved. The sequence came from a woman between 40 and 55 years old with Graves' hyperthyroidism. Here the CDR3 reads CAISESMGGTEAFF. The CDR3 bases are TGTGCCATCAGTGAGTCTATGGGTGGGACTGAAGCTTTCTTT.